This T cell receptor (beta chain) was recovered during a study of blood T cell repertoires in COVID-19. The CDR3 consists of 17 residues. Germline CDR1 is KGHSH and CDR2 is LQKENI. V was clipped by 0 bases and J by 1 base, with 15 bases between them. In the authors' methods: Nucleated cell counts were estimated from reference gene primer amplification. Some clones are missing from TCRdb's copy, which holds only in-frame ones; the method was immunoSEQ multiplex PCR. V, J and clone size derive from that table, while D and trimming were established from the DNA sequence. The top ten clones hold less than 3% of a sample with 48,000 or so clones, around 84% of them seen once.

This chain links TRBV18 with TRBJ1-1; D remains ambiguous. This clonotype was obtained from a woman of 80 years or more with COVID-19, enrolled during active disease. Sequencing was done on a sample of peripheral blood. The DNA for the CDR3 is TGTGCCAGCTCACCACCAGGACTTGGCAAACCGAACACTGAAGCTTTCTTT. As protein: CASSPPGLGKPNTEAFF.